This T cell receptor (beta chain) came from a study of monozygotic twins with inflammatory bowel disease. UMIs that had a 6-nucleotide sample barcode were put in using template switching. One entry per CDR3 protein, without DNA, is what TCRdb gives after re-calling the 5' RACE reads. Recorded here are about 380,000 distinct CDR3 sequences; the top ten clones represent 2.6%. About this clonotype: As yet, its antigen is unknown.

Germline CDR1 and CDR2: DFQATT and SNEGSKA (reference sequence). CDR3 size: 13 residues. Study-level results: The data offered no way to tell different T cell subtypes apart. Clonotype overlap with others was lower in IBD patients than in healthy twins, a difference that was greatest with disease activity.

Input material: blood. The rearrangement uses TRBV20-1 and TRBJ2-7; the D call from TCRdb, TRBD2, cannot be confirmed without DNA. The sequence derives from a human donor with ulcerative colitis or Crohn's disease, or a healthy co-twin of an affected twin (not recorded which). The CDR3 spells CSAGTLLGHEQYF.